This T cell receptor (beta chain) originates from a study of shared clonotypes between healthy human individuals. As for the study in general: Contributing individuals were a couple of females and a few males aged 18 to 49.

CD4+ cell separation produced CD45RA+ naive and CD45RA-negative memory subsets. The assay was immunoSEQ multiplex PCR, and TCRdb's table has in-frame clones only and misses some. The table records more than 500,000 clones, about 96% of them present only once. V was pared by 3 bases and J by 6 bases, with 5 bases of the junction left unmatched. Per the germline V gene, CDR1 is SGHNT and CDR2 is YYREEE (reference sequence). The CDR3 is 15 residues long. The sample comprised naive CD4+ T cells sorted from blood. Subset given: CD45RA+ positively selected. The gene calls are TRBV5-4 and TRBJ2-1; 11 bases map to TRBD2. This clonotype was sampled from a woman aged 30 to 39 in good health. The CDR3, as DNA: TGTGCCAGCAGCTCCGCTAGCGGGAGGTCCAATGAGCAGTTCTTC. It specifies CASSSASGRSNEQFF.